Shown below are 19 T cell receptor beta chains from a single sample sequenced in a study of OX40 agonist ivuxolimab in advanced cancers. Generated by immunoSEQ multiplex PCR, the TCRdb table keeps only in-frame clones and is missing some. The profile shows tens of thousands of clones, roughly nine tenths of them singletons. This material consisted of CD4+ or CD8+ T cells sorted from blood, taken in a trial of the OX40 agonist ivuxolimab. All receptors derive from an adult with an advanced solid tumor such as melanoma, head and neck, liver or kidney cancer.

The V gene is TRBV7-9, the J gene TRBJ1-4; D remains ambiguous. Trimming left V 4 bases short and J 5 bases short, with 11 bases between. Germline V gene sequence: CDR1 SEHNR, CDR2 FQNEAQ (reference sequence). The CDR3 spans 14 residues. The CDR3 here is CASSSGGPNEKLFF. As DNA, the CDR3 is TGTGCCAGCAGCTCCGGAGGACCGAATGAAAAACTGTTTTTT.

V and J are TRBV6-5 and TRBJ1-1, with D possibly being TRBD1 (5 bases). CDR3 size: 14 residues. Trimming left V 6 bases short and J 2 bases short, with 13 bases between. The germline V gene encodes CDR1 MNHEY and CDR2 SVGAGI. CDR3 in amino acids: CASSYLTDNTEAFF. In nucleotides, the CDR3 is TGTGCCAGCAGCTACCTGACAGATAACACTGAAGCTTTCTTT.

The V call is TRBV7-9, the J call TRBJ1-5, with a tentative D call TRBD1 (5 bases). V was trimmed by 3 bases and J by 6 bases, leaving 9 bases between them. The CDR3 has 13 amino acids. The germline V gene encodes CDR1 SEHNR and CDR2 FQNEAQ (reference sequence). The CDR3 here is CASSLGEGQPQHF. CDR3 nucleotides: TGTGCCAGCAGCTTGGGGGAAGGTCAGCCCCAGCATTTT.

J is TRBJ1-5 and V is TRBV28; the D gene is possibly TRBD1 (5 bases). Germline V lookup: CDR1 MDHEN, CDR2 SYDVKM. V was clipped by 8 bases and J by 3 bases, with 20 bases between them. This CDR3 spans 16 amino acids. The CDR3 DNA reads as TGTGCCAGCGGTTGGGGAGGGAAAGGGGTCAATCAGCCCCAGCATTTT. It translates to CASGWGGKGVNQPQHF.

The CDR3 bases are TGTGCCAGCAGCTCTACTAGCGGGGGGGCTAGCACAGATACGCAGTATTTT. This translates into CASSSTSGGASTDTQYF. The chain uses TRBV7-9 and TRBJ2-3, with TRBD2 identical over 13 bases. The CDR3 loop spans 17 amino acids. Germline V gives CDR1 SEHNR, CDR2 FQNEAQ (reference sequence). V lost 4 bases to trimming and J lost 0 bases; unmatched junction nucleotides: 4.

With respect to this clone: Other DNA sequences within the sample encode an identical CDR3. The CDR3, as DNA: TGTGCCAGCAGCTTATGGGGAGGAGGCACAGATACGCAGTATTTT. Translation gives CASSLWGGGTDTQYF. The chain couples TRBV7-3 to TRBJ2-3; tentatively, D is TRBD2 (6 bases). CDR3 length: 15 amino acids. Trimming cost V 2 bases and J 1 base, with 10 bases left between them. CDR1 is SGHTA, CDR2 FQGTGA, per germline.

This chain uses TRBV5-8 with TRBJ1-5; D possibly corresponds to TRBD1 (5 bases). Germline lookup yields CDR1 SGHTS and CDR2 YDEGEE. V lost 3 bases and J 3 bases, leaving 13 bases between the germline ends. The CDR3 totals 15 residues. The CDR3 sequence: CASSWDGGYNQPQHF. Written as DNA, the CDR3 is TGTGCCAGCAGCTGGGACGGGGGGTACAATCAGCCCCAGCATTTT.

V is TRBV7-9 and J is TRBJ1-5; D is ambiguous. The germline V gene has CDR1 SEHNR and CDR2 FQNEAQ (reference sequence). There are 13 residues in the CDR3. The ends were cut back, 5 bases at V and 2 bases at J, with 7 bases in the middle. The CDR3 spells CASSPEGNQPQHF. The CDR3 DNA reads TGTGCCAGCAGCCCCGAGGGCAATCAGCCCCAGCATTTT.

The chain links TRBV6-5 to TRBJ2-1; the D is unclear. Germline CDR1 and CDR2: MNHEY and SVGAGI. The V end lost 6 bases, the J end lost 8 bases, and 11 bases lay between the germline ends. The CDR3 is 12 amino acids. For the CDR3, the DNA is TGTGCCAGCAGACTTATTGGTTATGAGCAGTTCTTC. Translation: CASRLIGYEQFF.

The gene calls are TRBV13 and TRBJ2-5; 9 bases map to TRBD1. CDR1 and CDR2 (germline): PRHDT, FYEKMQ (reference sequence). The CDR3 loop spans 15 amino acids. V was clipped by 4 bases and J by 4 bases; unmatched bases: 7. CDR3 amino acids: CASSSGTGRGETQYF. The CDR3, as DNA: TGTGCCAGCAGCTCCGGGACAGGGAGAGGAGAGACCCAGTACTTC.

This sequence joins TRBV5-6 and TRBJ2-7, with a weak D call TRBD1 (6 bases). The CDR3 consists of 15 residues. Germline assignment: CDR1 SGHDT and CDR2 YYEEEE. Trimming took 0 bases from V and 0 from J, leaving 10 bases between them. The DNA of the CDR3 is TGTGCCAGCAGCTTGGGTTGGGACAACTCCTACGAGCAGTACTTC. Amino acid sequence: CASSLGWDNSYEQYF.

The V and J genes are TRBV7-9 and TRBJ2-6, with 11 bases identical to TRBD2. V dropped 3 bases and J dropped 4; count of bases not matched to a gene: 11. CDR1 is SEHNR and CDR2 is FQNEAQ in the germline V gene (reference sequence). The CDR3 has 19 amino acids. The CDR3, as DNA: TGTGCCAGCAGCTTGTTTTCACTAGCGGGGGCCGGGGGGGCCAACGTCCTGACTTTC. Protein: CASSLFSLAGAGGANVLTF.

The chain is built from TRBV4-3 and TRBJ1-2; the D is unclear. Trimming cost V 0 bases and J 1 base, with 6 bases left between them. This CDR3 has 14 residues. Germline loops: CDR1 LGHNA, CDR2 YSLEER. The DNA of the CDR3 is TGCGCCAGCAGCCAAGAGGTGGTTAACTATGGCTACACCTTC. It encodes CASSQEVVNYGYTF.

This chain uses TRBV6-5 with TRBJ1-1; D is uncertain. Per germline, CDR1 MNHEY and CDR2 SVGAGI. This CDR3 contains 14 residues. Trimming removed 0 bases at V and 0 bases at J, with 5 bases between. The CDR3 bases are TGTGCCAGCAGTTACTCGCAGTTGAACACTGAAGCTTTCTTT. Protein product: CASSYSQLNTEAFF.

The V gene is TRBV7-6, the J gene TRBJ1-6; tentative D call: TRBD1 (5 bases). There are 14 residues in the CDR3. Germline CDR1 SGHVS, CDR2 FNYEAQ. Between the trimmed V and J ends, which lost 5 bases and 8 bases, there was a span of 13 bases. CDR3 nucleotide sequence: TGTGCCAGCAGCCCCCGGGGGGGAGATTCACCCCTCCACTTT. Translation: CASSPRGGDSPLHF. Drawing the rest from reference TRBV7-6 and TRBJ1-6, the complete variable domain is GAGVSQSPRYKVTKRGQDVALRCDPISGHVSLYWYRQALGQGPEFLTYFNYEAQQDKSGLPNDRFSAERPEGSISTLTIQRTEQRDSAMYRCASSPRGGDSPLHFGNGTRLTVT.

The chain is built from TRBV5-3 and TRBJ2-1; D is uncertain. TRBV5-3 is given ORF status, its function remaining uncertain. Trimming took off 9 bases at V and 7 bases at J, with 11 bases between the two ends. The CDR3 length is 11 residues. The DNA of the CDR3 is TGTGCCACCGTATTATATAATGAGCAGTTCTTC. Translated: CATVLYNEQFF.

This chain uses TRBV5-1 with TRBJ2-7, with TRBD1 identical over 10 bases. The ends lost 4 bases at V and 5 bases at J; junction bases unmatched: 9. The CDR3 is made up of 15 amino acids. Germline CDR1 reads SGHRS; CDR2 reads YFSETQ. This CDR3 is CASSPRTGGLDEQYF. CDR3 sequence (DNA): TGCGCCAGCAGCCCCCGGACAGGGGGACTCGACGAGCAGTACTTC. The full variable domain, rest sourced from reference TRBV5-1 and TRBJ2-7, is KAGVTQTPRYLIKTRGQQVTLSCSPISGHRSVSWYQQTPGQGLQFLFEYFSETQRNKGNFPGRFSGRQFSNSRSEMNVSTLELGDSALYLCASSPRTGGLDEQYFGPGTRLTVT.

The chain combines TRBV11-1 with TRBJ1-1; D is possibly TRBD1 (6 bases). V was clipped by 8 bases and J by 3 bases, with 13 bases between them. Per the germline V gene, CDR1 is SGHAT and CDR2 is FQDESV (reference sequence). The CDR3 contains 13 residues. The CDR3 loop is CASVLGGDTEAFF. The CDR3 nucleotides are TGTGCCAGCGTATTAGGGGGGGACACTGAAGCTTTCTTT. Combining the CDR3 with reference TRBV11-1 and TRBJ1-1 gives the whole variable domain EAEVAQSPRYKITEKSQAVAFWCDPISGHATLYWYRQILGQGPELLVQFQDESVVDDSQLPKDRFSAERLKGVDSTLKIQPAELGDSAMYLCASVLGGDTEAFFGQGTRLTVV.

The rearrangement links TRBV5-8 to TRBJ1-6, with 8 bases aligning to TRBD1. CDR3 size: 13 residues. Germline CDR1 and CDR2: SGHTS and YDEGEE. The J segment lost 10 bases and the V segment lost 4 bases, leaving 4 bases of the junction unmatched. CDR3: CASSNRGVSPLHF. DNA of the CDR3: TGTGCCAGCAGCAACAGGGGGGTCTCACCCCTCCACTTT.